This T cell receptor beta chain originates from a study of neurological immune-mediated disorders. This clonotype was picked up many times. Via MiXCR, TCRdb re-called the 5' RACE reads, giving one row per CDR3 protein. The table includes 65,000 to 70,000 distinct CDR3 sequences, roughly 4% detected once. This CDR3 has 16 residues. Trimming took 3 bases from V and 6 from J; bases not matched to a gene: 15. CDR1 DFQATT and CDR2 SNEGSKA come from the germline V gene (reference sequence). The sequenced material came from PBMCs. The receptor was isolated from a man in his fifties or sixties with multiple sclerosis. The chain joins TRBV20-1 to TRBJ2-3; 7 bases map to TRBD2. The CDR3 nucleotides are TGCAGTGCTAGGCCGAGACTAGCCCGGTCGGGGGATACGCAGTATTTT. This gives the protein CSARPRLARSGDTQYF.